This T cell receptor beta chain stems from a study of blood T cells in healthy people across ages. Every participating donor contributed roughly 9.6 milliliters of peripheral blood through a draw. Germline V CDR1 and CDR2: MNHEY, SVGAGI. The CDR3 length is 14 residues. V was cut by 4 bases and J by 6 bases, with 13 bases left in between. Study-wide findings and caveats: PBMCs went unsorted, and a conclusive naive versus antigen-experienced comparison was therefore prevented.

It was with a sample-barcoded 5' primer and a J-beta primer mix that a second PCR of about 6 to 12 cycles was run. A tag from a template-switch adaptor with 12 random nucleotides marked each cDNA molecule. TCRdb passed the 5' RACE reads through MiXCR, listing each CDR3 protein once. The sample shows around 1.5 million distinct CDR3 sequences, approximately 59% of them seen only once. As to this clonotype: Its antigen is as yet unknown.

Sequencing was performed on blood. This sequence originates from a young man in good health. The V gene is TRBV6-5, the J gene TRBJ2-1; D unresolved. The CDR3 DNA reads TGTGCCAGCAGTTCCCCCGTTAGGTCCAATGAGCAGTTCTTC. This encodes CASSSPVRSNEQFF.